Below, 25 T cell receptor beta chains from the same sample are listed, as sequenced in a study of neurological immune-mediated disorders. TCRdb processed the 5' RACE reads anew with MiXCR; each CDR3 protein has one entry. The sample has 35,000 to 40,000 distinct CDR3 sequences; approximately 2.4% are singletons. The material sequenced was PBMCs. The origin of the receptors is a man between 45 and 60 years old with multiple sclerosis.

In this sample, this clonotype turned up many times. The genes are TRBV10-2 and TRBJ2-3; 14 bases are a match to TRBD2. Germline V gene lookup returns CDR1 WSHSY and CDR2 SAAADI. The CDR3 is 15 residues long. With V trimmed by 6 bases and J by 4 bases, 3 bases remained unmatched. For the CDR3, the DNA is TGCGCCAGCAGGACTAGCGGGGGGGCATCAGATACGCAGTATTTT. This gives the protein CASRTSGGASDTQYF.

The chain joins TRBV7-6 to TRBJ1-6; D possibly corresponds to TRBD1 (5 bases). Trimming stripped 6 bases from V and 9 bases from J, with 15 bases between. The CDR3 consists of 14 residues. Germline loops: CDR1 SGHVS, CDR2 FNYEAQ. The chain's CDR3 is CASSFSSTGSPLHF. For the CDR3, the DNA is TGTGCCAGCAGTTTCTCCAGCACAGGTTCACCCCTCCACTTT.

This clonotype came up many times. This chain connects TRBV9 to TRBJ2-1, with 11 bases identical to TRBD2. J was trimmed by 7 bases and V by 0 bases; bases with no gene match: 6. Per germline, CDR1 SGDLS and CDR2 YYNGEE. The CDR3 is 16 amino acids. In DNA form, the CDR3 reads TGTGCCAGCAGCGTAGGGTCTAGCGGGGGGCAGAATGAGCAGTTCTTC. This encodes CASSVGSSGGQNEQFF.

This clonotype showed up many times. CDR3 protein: CASSAHLGLEAEAFF. In nucleotides, the CDR3 is TGTGCCAGCAGCGCCCACCTGGGATTGGAGGCTGAAGCTTTCTTT. The gene calls are TRBV9 and TRBJ1-1; D gene ambiguous. The CDR3 spans 15 residues. V lost 3 bases and J lost 6, with 18 bases in between. Germline lookup yields CDR1 SGDLS and CDR2 YYNGEE.

At least ten counts were recorded for this clonotype. The V call is TRBV29-1, the J call TRBJ2-5; TRBD1 might be the D (6 bases). The V end lost 7 bases, the J end lost 3 bases, and 18 bases lay between the germline ends. This CDR3 contains 14 residues. The germline gives CDR1 SQVTM, CDR2 ANQGSEA. CDR3 amino acids: CSARRPGAKETQYF. DNA for the CDR3: TGCAGCGCTCGACGACCAGGGGCTAAAGAGACCCAGTACTTC.

This clonotype was seen many times. V usage is TRBV24-1 and J usage is TRBJ2-2, with D perhaps TRBD1 or TRBD2 (5 bases each). The germline V and J ends were trimmed by 3 bases and 9 bases, with 10 bases remaining between them. Germline loops: CDR1 KGHDR, CDR2 SFDVKD. This CDR3 has 13 residues. The CDR3: CATSDAGTRELFF. CDR3 nucleotide sequence: TGTGCCACCAGTGATGCCGGGACCAGGGAGCTGTTTTTT.

This clonotype was found many times. The chain uses TRBV29-1 and TRBJ2-3; 7 bases match TRBD2. Trimming removed 2 bases from V and 6 bases from J; junction bases left unmatched: 11. The CDR3 contains 15 residues. Germline lookup yields CDR1 SQVTM and CDR2 ANQGSEA. The CDR3 region has the DNA TGCAGCGTTGAATTTTTTAGCGGGTCCGTGGATACGCAGTATTTT. Translation gives CSVEFFSGSVDTQYF.

This clonotype was detected ten times or more. The chain recombines TRBV20-1 with TRBJ2-3, with 7 nucleotides matching TRBD2. V gave up 4 bases and J gave up 2 bases; unmatched junction bases: 9. Per germline, CDR1 DFQATT and CDR2 SNEGSKA (reference sequence). This CDR3 is 15 amino acids long. The CDR3: CSANPGGSATDTQYF. The CDR3 DNA reads as TGCAGTGCTAATCCGGGGGGTTCGGCCACAGATACGCAGTATTTT.

In its sample, this clonotype was seen many times. CDR3 DNA sequence: TGCGCCAGCAGCTTGTCGGGGGGCCGTACAGATACGCAGTATTTT. Protein sequence: CASSLSGGRTDTQYF. The chain combines TRBV5-1 with TRBJ2-3, with D maybe TRBD2 (7 bases). The CDR3 consists of 15 residues. Looked up from germline, CDR1 is SGHRS and CDR2 is YFSETQ. V was pared by 1 base and J by 3 bases, with 12 bases between.

The table lists this clonotype with many counts. V usage is TRBV29-1 and J usage is TRBJ2-7; tentatively, D is TRBD1 (6 bases). CDR3 size: 13 residues. Germline V gene data show CDR1 as SQVTM and CDR2 as ANQGSEA. Trimming took off 3 bases at V and 0 bases at J, with 9 bases between the two ends. CDR3 loop: CSVDGQSSYEQYF. CDR3 DNA: TGCAGCGTTGACGGACAGAGCTCCTACGAGCAGTACTTC.

This clonotype was counted ten times or more. This chain connects TRBV14 to TRBJ1-6; D is unresolved. Trimming took 3 bases from V and 9 from J, leaving 9 bases between them. CDR1 and CDR2 (germline): SGHDN, FVKESK. CDR3 size: 13 residues. The CDR3: CASSQGSSSPLHF. In DNA form, the CDR3 reads TGTGCCAGCAGCCAGGGAAGCAGTTCACCCCTCCACTTT.

Ten or more counts support this clonotype. The chain links TRBV7-9 to TRBJ2-7, with D unclear. The germline gives CDR1 SEHNR, CDR2 FQNEAQ (reference sequence). The CDR3 extends over 15 amino acids. The V end was cut by 5 bases, the J end by 3 bases, with 17 bases between. The CDR3 region is CASSRHGRLGYEQYF. The CDR3 coding sequence is TGTGCCAGCAGCCGCCACGGAAGGTTAGGCTACGAGCAGTACTTC.

In this sample, this clonotype turned up many times. This chain links TRBV5-6 with TRBJ2-1; TRBD1 might be the D (6 bases). The CDR3 is made up of 19 amino acids. V was pared by 2 bases and J by 0 bases, with 21 bases between. Looked up from germline, CDR1 is SGHDT and CDR2 is YYEEEE. The CDR3 loop reads CASSFFFLDRKSSYNEQFF. The CDR3 DNA reads TGTGCCAGCAGCTTCTTCTTCCTGGACAGAAAAAGCTCCTACAATGAGCAGTTCTTC.

This clonotype was detected ten times or more. This chain uses TRBV28 with TRBJ2-6; D not certain. Trimming pared 5 bases from V and 2 bases from J, leaving 13 bases between. This CDR3 comprises 16 residues. Germline V lookup: CDR1 MDHEN, CDR2 SYDVKM. CDR3 sequence: CASSLPLVAGANVLTF. The CDR3 bases are TGTGCCAGCAGTCTCCCCCTGGTCGCTGGGGCCAACGTCCTGACTTTC.

This clonotype was observed at least ten times. The chain employs TRBV11-1 and TRBJ2-7; TRBD2 aligns across 9 bases. In germline, CDR1 is SGHAT, CDR2 FQDESV (reference sequence). The CDR3 is 14 amino acids. Unmatched junction bases numbered 3, after V lost 1 base and J lost 5 bases. Written as DNA, the CDR3 is TGTGCCAGCAGCTTAGGCGGGGGGGCCGACGAGCAGTACTTC. The encoded protein is CASSLGGGADEQYF.

This clonotype was counted only a few times. This could be a read error, since a much larger clone is one nucleotide away. The rearrangement links TRBV11-3 to TRBJ1-1, with unresolved D. Germline CDR1 reads SGHNT; CDR2 reads YENEEA. The CDR3 extends over 11 amino acids. CDR3 protein: CASRLDSEAFF. The CDR3 bases are TGTGCCAGCAGATTAGATTCGGAAGCTTTCTTT.

This clonotype has a count of ten or more. The V and J genes are TRBV7-3 and TRBJ2-2, with D possibly matching TRBD1 (6 bases). Trimming shortened V by 5 bases and J by 0 bases, and 13 bases separated the two germline ends. CDR1 and CDR2 from the germline V gene are SGHTA and FQGTGA. CDR3 length: 16 amino acids. CDR3 in DNA: TGTGCCAGCAGCGGACCGGGACAACCGAACACCGGGGAGCTGTTTTTT. It yields the protein CASSGPGQPNTGELFF.

In this sample, this clonotype turned up many times. This chain uses TRBV29-1 with TRBJ2-3, with a weak D call TRBD2 (5 bases). V gave up 2 bases and J gave up 6 bases, with 12 bases separating them. This CDR3 spans 13 amino acids. Germline V gives CDR1 SQVTM, CDR2 ANQGSEA. The CDR3 DNA reads TGCAGCGTTGAATTTGGAGCGGAGGATACGCAGTATTTT. This sequence encodes CSVEFGAEDTQYF.

The sample holds many counts of this clonotype. The chain is built from TRBV5-1 and TRBJ2-7; the D is unclear. V lost 4 bases, J lost 6 bases, and 14 bases lay in between. Germline CDR1 is SGHRS and CDR2 is YFSETQ. This CDR3 region has 13 residues. CDR3 sequence: CASSVRNIGEQYF. CDR3 nucleotide sequence: TGCGCCAGCAGCGTGCGGAATATAGGCGAGCAGTACTTC.

This clonotype came up many times. The chain recombines TRBV15 with TRBJ1-3; 9 bases agree with TRBD1. The CDR3 has 14 residues. J lost 4 bases, V lost 5 bases, and 3 bases had no gene match. Germline V gives CDR1 LNHNV, CDR2 YYDKDF (reference sequence). The CDR3 loop reads CATSGGTGGNTIYF. The CDR3, as DNA: TGTGCCACCAGCGGAGGGACAGGGGGAAACACCATATATTTT. Full variable domain (missing parts from reference TRBV15 and TRBJ1-3): DAMVIQNPRYQVTQFGKPVTLSCSQTLNHNVMYWYQQKSSQAPKLLFHYYDKDFNNEADTPDNFQSRRPNTSFCFLDIRSPGLGDTAMYLCATSGGTGGNTIYFGEGSWLTVV.

This clonotype was recorded many times. This chain links TRBV7-2 with TRBJ2-2; 7 bases are shared with TRBD2. Germline loops: CDR1 SGHTA, CDR2 FQGNSA. V shed 4 bases, J shed 3 bases, and the junction held 5 bases outside the gene matches. This CDR3 region has 15 residues. The CDR3 DNA is TGTGCCAGCAGCTCCGGGACTACCTACACCGGGGAGCTGTTTTTT. Translated: CASSSGTTYTGELFF.

The sample holds many counts of this clonotype. For the CDR3, the DNA is TGTGCCAGCAGCTCCCAGGGGTCAGGAAACACCATATATTTT. Translating gives CASSSQGSGNTIYF. The V and J genes are TRBV7-9 and TRBJ1-3, with TRBD1 as a possible D gene (6 bases). CDR3 length: 14 amino acids. V dropped 4 bases and J dropped 4 bases, with 11 bases sitting between them. Germline V gene sequence: CDR1 SEHNR, CDR2 FQNEAQ (reference sequence).

There are many counts of this clonotype. One end of the junction varies from germline; a read error may be responsible. The chain uses TRBV7-8 and TRBJ1-5, with D hard to call. There are 17 residues in the CDR3. The germline V gene encodes CDR1 SGHVS and CDR2 FQNEAQ. CDR3 DNA sequence: TGTGCCAGCAGCCCTAGCAGAGTGGTGAATAGCAATCAGCCCCAGAATTTT. Protein: CASSPSRVVNSNQPQNF.

This clonotype was counted ten times or more. One end of the junction is discordant with germline, which a read error may explain. The chain joins TRBV3-1 to TRBJ1-5; the D is unclear. Germline lookup yields CDR1 LGHDT and CDR2 YNNKEL (reference sequence). The CDR3 contains 13 residues. The CDR3 nucleotides read TGTGCCAGCAGCCAAGAGGAGTATCAGCCCCAGAATTTT. This sequence encodes CASSQEEYQPQNF.

This clonotype was counted at least ten times. The rearrangement links TRBV4-1 to TRBJ2-2; D not resolved. The germline V gene has CDR1 MGHRA and CDR2 YSYEKL. The CDR3 extends over 14 amino acids. Between the trimmed V and J ends, which lost 1 base and 5 bases, there was a span of 8 bases. Written as DNA, the CDR3 is TGCGCCAGCAGCCAAGTACTGGGAACCGGGGAGCTGTTTTTT. It codes for CASSQVLGTGELFF.